Below, 11 T cell receptor beta chains from the same sample are listed, as sequenced in a study of T-cell reconstitution after alpha-beta-depleted transplantation in children. Researchers prepared the TCRbeta library using unique molecular identifiers, the study reports. TCRdb re-called the PCR reads through MiXCR, storing one row per CDR3 protein. The data hold approximately 350,000 distinct CDR3 sequences, with around 10% observed a single time. The sequences come from PBMCs from the stem cell graft donor, collected from the stem cell graft. These receptors originate from a human donor who donated a stem cell graft to a child with acute lymphoblastic leukemia.

This clonotype has more than one count but fewer than ten. V and J are TRBV5-1 and TRBJ2-5; TRBD1 matches at 10 bases. This CDR3 contains 15 residues. In germline, CDR1 is SGHRS, CDR2 YFSETQ. Trimming removed 4 bases from V and 5 bases from J; junction bases left unmatched: 8. As DNA, the CDR3 is TGCGCCAGCAGCACCTCCGGGACAGGGGTCGAGACCCAGTACTTC. Protein sequence: CASSTSGTGVETQYF.

This clonotype showed up many times. The chain is built from TRBV7-9 and TRBJ1-1; no clear D gene. The germline CDR1 and CDR2 sequences are SEHNR and FQNEAQ (reference sequence). Trimming left V 5 bases short and J 0 bases short, with 13 bases between. The CDR3 loop spans 15 amino acids. CDR3 sequence reads: CASSQGSPMNTEAFF. As DNA, the CDR3 is TGTGCCAGCAGCCAAGGGAGCCCCATGAACACTGAAGCTTTCTTT.

This clonotype was seen only a few times. V and J are TRBV27 and TRBJ1-4, with TRBD1 as a possible D gene (5 bases). Germline assignment: CDR1 MNHEY and CDR2 SMNVEV (reference sequence). Trimming removed 7 bases from V and 7 bases from J, with 13 bases in between. The CDR3 totals 13 residues. The CDR3 bases are TGTGCCAGCACTCCAAGTGGGGGTGAAAAACTGTTTTTT. Translating gives CASTPSGGEKLFF.

V usage is TRBV6-5 and J usage is TRBJ2-3; D call uncertain. Germline loops: CDR1 MNHEY, CDR2 SVGAGI. The CDR3 contains 16 residues. Deletions cut 2 bases from V and 0 bases from J, with 12 bases between. The DNA for the CDR3 is TGTGCCAGCAGTTACGGGGAACACCCTAGCACAGATACGCAGTATTTT. As protein: CASSYGEHPSTDTQYF.

The V and J genes are TRBV7-2 and TRBJ2-6, with a possible D match to TRBD1 (6 bases). The CDR3 covers 15 residues. Germline V gene lookup returns CDR1 SGHTA and CDR2 FQGNSA. V lost 5 bases and J lost 2, with 10 bases in between. This chain's CDR3 is CASSPRTAGANVLTF. In DNA, the CDR3 is TGTGCCAGCAGCCCCCGGACAGCTGGGGCCAACGTCCTGACTTTC.

This clonotype has a handful of counts. The gene calls are TRBV4-2 and TRBJ1-3; unclear D gene. The V and J ends lost 0 bases and 0 bases respectively, with 12 bases between them. The CDR3 sequence is 17 residues long. From germline, CDR1 is LGHNA and CDR2 YNFKEQ. This CDR3 reads CASSQDQTPSSGNTIYF. The CDR3 nucleotides are TGTGCCAGCAGCCAAGATCAGACCCCCAGCTCTGGAAACACCATATATTTT.

This rearrangement joins TRBV24-1 to TRBJ2-1; D gene unclear. V shed 2 bases and J shed 0 bases, with 10 bases lying between them. The CDR3 runs to 16 residues. Looked up from germline, CDR1 is KGHDR and CDR2 is SFDVKD. The chain's CDR3 is CATSDSGVSSYNEQFF. CDR3 bases: TGTGCCACCAGTGATTCTGGGGTTAGCTCCTACAATGAGCAGTTCTTC.

This clonotype was recorded at least ten times. This chain joins TRBV4-1 and TRBJ2-1; the D gene could be TRBD1 or TRBD2 (5 bases each). V gave up 0 bases and J gave up 1 base, with 22 bases separating them. CDR1 is MGHRA, CDR2 YSYEKL, per germline. The CDR3 is made up of 20 amino acids. DNA of the CDR3: TGCGCCAGCAGCCAAGATGGGGAGAGGGGCCGGGGAATTTCCTACAATGAGCAGTTCTTC. Its protein product is CASSQDGERGRGISYNEQFF.

Only a few counts were recorded for this clonotype. The V and J genes are TRBV6-1 and TRBJ1-1, with a tentative D call TRBD1 (6 bases). The CDR3 length is 13 residues. V lost 6 bases and J lost 1, with 9 bases in between. Germline-derived CDR1 and CDR2 are MNHNS and SASEGT. CDR3 residues: CASRATGNTEAFF. As DNA, the CDR3 is TGTGCCAGCAGGGCGACAGGGAACACTGAAGCTTTCTTT.

A few counts support this clonotype. This CDR3 reads CASSPGPSISGANVLTF. For the CDR3, the DNA is TGTGCCAGCAGTCCCGGGCCTTCCATCTCTGGGGCCAACGTCCTGACTTTC. The genes are TRBV28 and TRBJ2-6; D not certain. The CDR3 has 17 amino acids. Germline CDR1 reads MDHEN; CDR2 reads SYDVKM. Trimming removed 5 bases from V and 0 bases from J, with 14 bases in between. The full variable domain, rest sourced from reference TRBV28 and TRBJ2-6, is DVKVTQSSRYLVKRTGEKVFLECVQDMDHENMFWYRQDPGLGLRLIYFSYDVKMKEKGDIPEGYSVSREKKERFSLILESASTNQTSMYLCASSPGPSISGANVLTFGAGSRLTVL.

The gene calls are TRBV7-9 and TRBJ2-5, with 12 bases lining up with TRBD2. The V gene's germline CDR1 is SEHNR and CDR2 FQNEAQ (reference sequence). This CDR3 has 16 amino acids. The trim removed 4 bases at V and 3 bases at J, leaving 6 bases unmatched. In nucleotides, the CDR3 is TGTGCCAGCAGCTCCCTAGCGGGAGGGCCAAAAGAGACCCAGTACTTC. Its translation: CASSSLAGGPKETQYF.